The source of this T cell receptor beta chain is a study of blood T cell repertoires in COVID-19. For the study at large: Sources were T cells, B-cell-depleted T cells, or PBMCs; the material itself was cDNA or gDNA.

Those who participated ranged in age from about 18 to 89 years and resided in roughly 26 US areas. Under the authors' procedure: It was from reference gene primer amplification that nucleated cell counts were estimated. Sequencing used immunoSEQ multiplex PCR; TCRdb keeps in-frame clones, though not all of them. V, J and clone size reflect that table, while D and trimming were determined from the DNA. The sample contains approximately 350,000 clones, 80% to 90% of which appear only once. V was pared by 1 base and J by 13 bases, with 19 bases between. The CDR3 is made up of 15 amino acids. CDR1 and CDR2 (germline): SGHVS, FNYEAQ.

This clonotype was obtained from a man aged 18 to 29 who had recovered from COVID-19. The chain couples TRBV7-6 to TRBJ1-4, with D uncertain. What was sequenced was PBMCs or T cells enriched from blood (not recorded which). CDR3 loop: CASSLGSRGLGVLFF. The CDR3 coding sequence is TGTGCCAGCAGCTTAGGATCCCGCGGACTTGGGGTACTGTTTTTT.